These 26 T cell receptor beta chains originate from one sample sequenced in a study of blood T cell repertoires in COVID-19. Assay used: immunoSEQ multiplex PCR; TCRdb lists only in-frame clones, some missing. The table has fewer than 120,000 clones, more than 75% seen once. Sample: peripheral blood. All receptors derive from a woman aged 45-65 years with acute or convalescent COVID-19.

The chain is built from TRBV5-1 and TRBJ1-3, with 7 bases that match TRBD1. This CDR3 is built from 15 residues. CDR1 is SGHRS and CDR2 is YFSETQ in the germline V gene. V lost 5 bases to trimming and J lost 8 bases; unmatched junction nucleotides: 13. CDR3 residues: CASSWADRASDTIYF. In DNA, the CDR3 is TGCGCCAGCAGTTGGGCAGACAGGGCTAGTGACACCATATATTTT.

The rearrangement joins TRBV24-1 to TRBJ2-7, with 14 positions matching TRBD2. The CDR3 consists of 18 residues. J gave up 5 bases and V 3 bases, and 11 bases lay outside the gene matches. Germline loops: CDR1 KGHDR, CDR2 SFDVKD. CDR3: CATSDAGLAGGGLHEQYF. CDR3 coding DNA: TGTGCCACCAGTGATGCTGGACTAGCGGGAGGAGGATTGCACGAGCAGTACTTC.

J is TRBJ2-7 and V is TRBV9; 8 bases line up with TRBD1. The junction had 13 bases not matched to a gene; V was cut back by 0 bases and J by 2 bases. Germline loops: CDR1 SGDLS, CDR2 YYNGEE. The CDR3 covers 18 residues. The CDR3 reads CASSVGPGGTLQAYEQYF. The CDR3 nucleotides read TGTGCCAGCAGCGTAGGCCCAGGGGGCACTTTACAAGCCTACGAGCAGTACTTC.

CDR3 in amino acids: CASSLGGQGLYEQYF. The DNA of the CDR3 is TGCGCCAGCAGCTTGGGGGGACAGGGTCTCTACGAGCAGTACTTC. The rearrangement links TRBV5-1 to TRBJ2-7, with TRBD1 identical over 9 bases. The CDR3 extends over 15 amino acids. CDR1 and CDR2 from the germline V gene are SGHRS and YFSETQ. The junction had 4 bases not matched to a gene; V was cut back by 0 bases and J by 3 bases.

The chain couples TRBV5-6 to TRBJ2-1; D gene uncertain. The V end was cut by 0 bases, the J end by 6 bases, with 7 bases between. The V gene's germline CDR1 is SGHDT and CDR2 YYEEEE. This CDR3 region has 13 residues. CDR3 nucleotides: TGTGCCAGCAGCTTGGCGGGTAGCAATGAGCAGTTCTTC. It specifies CASSLAGSNEQFF.

The chain carries TRBV19 and TRBJ2-1; tentative D call: TRBD2 (6 bases). The germline gives CDR1 LNHDA, CDR2 SQIVND (reference sequence). Trimming stripped 6 bases from V and 10 bases from J, with 22 bases between. The CDR3 is 15 amino acids. The CDR3 region is CASSTREWRGGEQFF. The CDR3 DNA is TGTGCCAGTAGCACACGGGAGTGGCGGGGCGGGGAGCAGTTCTTC.

The chain links TRBV11-3 to TRBJ2-5; 8 bases fit TRBD2. CDR1 and CDR2 (germline): SGHNT, YENEEA. The length of the CDR3 is 14 residues. J was trimmed by 0 bases and V by 5 bases; bases with no gene match: 2. CDR3 DNA: TGTGCCAGCAGCCCGGGGGGGAACCAAGAGACCCAGTACTTC. Translating it yields CASSPGGNQETQYF.

The chain links TRBV5-4 to TRBJ2-4, with 7 bases that match TRBD1. The CDR3 covers 16 residues. Germline values: CDR1 SGHNT, CDR2 YYREEE (reference sequence). V lost 2 bases, J lost 2 bases, and 7 bases stayed unmatched. The chain's CDR3 is CASSFEPTGSKNIQYF. Here the CDR3 DNA reads TGTGCCAGCAGCTTCGAACCGACAGGGTCCAAAAACATTCAGTACTTC.

This chain uses TRBV7-9 with TRBJ2-3, with 11 bases matching TRBD2. The CDR3 runs to 18 residues. V was clipped by 5 bases and J by 3 bases; unmatched bases: 13. Looked up from germline, CDR1 is SEHNR and CDR2 is FQNEAQ (reference sequence). This chain's CDR3 is CASSTTSGRRIGTDTQYF. The CDR3 nucleotides read TGTGCCAGCAGCACAACTAGCGGGAGACGTATCGGGACAGATACGCAGTATTTT.

The V gene is TRBV7-9, the J gene TRBJ2-5; D uncertain. Germline CDR1 and CDR2: SEHNR and FQNEAQ (reference sequence). This CDR3 contains 12 residues. The V end lost 1 base, the J end lost 4 bases, and 4 bases lay between the germline ends. The CDR3 here is CASSLGAETQYF. DNA of the CDR3: TGTGCCAGCAGCTTAGGGGCAGAGACCCAGTACTTC.

This chain links TRBV5-5 with TRBJ2-1, with 11 nucleotides matching TRBD2. Trimming cost V 0 bases and J 8 bases; bases outside gene matches: 10. The CDR3 contains 17 residues. The V gene's germline CDR1 is SGHKS and CDR2 YYEKEE (reference sequence). The CDR3 reads CASSLAASGRPTDEQFF. The CDR3 DNA is TGTGCCAGCAGCTTGGCGGCTAGCGGGAGGCCAACAGATGAGCAGTTCTTC.

The CDR3 DNA reads TGTGCCAGCAGCTTTGGACTAGGTAACAATGAGCAGTTCTTC. Its protein product is CASSFGLGNNEQFF. The rearrangement joins TRBV7-9 to TRBJ2-1; 7 nucleotides agree with TRBD2. With V trimmed by 3 bases and J by 5 bases, 4 bases remained unmatched. In germline, CDR1 is SEHNR, CDR2 FQNEAQ (reference sequence). The CDR3 extends over 14 amino acids. Full variable domain (outside the CDR3, taken from reference TRBV7-9 and TRBJ2-1): DTGVSQNPRHKITKRGQNVTFRCDPISEHNRLYWYRQTLGQGPEFLTYFQNEAQLEKSRLLSDRFSAERPKGSFSTLEIQRTEQGDSAMYLCASSFGLGNNEQFFGPGTRLTVL.

V is TRBV5-1 and J is TRBJ2-3; maybe TRBD2 (5 bases). The germline V and J ends were trimmed by 1 base and 6 bases, with 18 bases remaining between them. CDR3 size: 16 residues. CDR1 is SGHRS, CDR2 YFSETQ, per germline. CDR3 sequence reads: CASSLQVKVRADTQYF. CDR3 DNA: TGCGCCAGCAGCTTGCAAGTTAAGGTGAGGGCCGATACGCAGTATTTT.

The rearrangement links TRBV27 to TRBJ1-2; D gene uncertain. CDR1 is MNHEY and CDR2 is SMNVEV in the germline V gene (reference sequence). Trimming left V 7 bases short and J 4 bases short, with 10 bases between. This CDR3 region has 12 residues. CDR3 DNA sequence: TGTGCCAGCAAGTCTAGCGCCTATGGCTACACCTTC. Translating gives CASKSSAYGYTF.

The DNA for the CDR3 is TGTGCCAGCTCACCACCAGGGGGCAGAACCGGGGAGCTGTTTTTT. Translating gives CASSPPGGRTGELFF. The V gene is TRBV18, the J gene TRBJ2-2, with 7 bases fitting TRBD1. Germline V gene sequence: CDR1 KGHSH, CDR2 LQKENI. This CDR3 region has 15 residues. J was trimmed by 5 bases and V by 0 bases; bases with no gene match: 3.

V is TRBV19 and J is TRBJ2-1, with TRBD1 matching over 8 bases. CDR3 length: 15 residues. Germline V lookup: CDR1 LNHDA, CDR2 SQIVND (reference sequence). Unmatched junction bases numbered 8, after V lost 6 bases and J lost 4 bases. CDR3 coding DNA: TGTGCCAGTAGCCATGGACAGGGTCCTTACAATGAGCAGTTCTTC. This encodes CASSHGQGPYNEQFF.

The chain recombines TRBV11-3 with TRBJ2-1; 10 bases align to TRBD1. The CDR3 runs 14 residues. In germline, CDR1 is SGHNT, CDR2 YENEEA. The V gene end was trimmed by 3 bases and the J gene end by 9 bases; junction bases not matched to a gene: 5. The CDR3 region has the DNA TGTGCCAGCAGCTTTGGAGGACAGGGGGGTGAGCAGTTCTTC. Translated: CASSFGGQGGEQFF.

J is TRBJ1-1 and V is TRBV18; 9 nucleotides align to TRBD1. Germline V CDR1 and CDR2: KGHSH, LQKENI. The CDR3 sequence is 17 residues long. V shed 5 bases, J shed 3 bases, and the junction held 13 bases outside the gene matches. The CDR3 sequence: CASSKTGGLGRDTEAFF. In DNA form, the CDR3 reads TGTGCCAGCTCAAAAACAGGGGGCTTGGGTCGAGACACTGAAGCTTTCTTT.

The rearrangement links TRBV5-1 to TRBJ2-7; D may be TRBD2 (6 bases). Germline V CDR1 and CDR2: SGHRS, YFSETQ. CDR3 length equals 14 residues. V was cut by 1 base and J by 5 bases, with 13 bases left in between. CDR3 sequence: CASSLTGSIDEQYF. CDR3 in DNA: TGCGCCAGCAGCTTGACCGGGAGTATCGACGAGCAGTACTTC.

This chain uses TRBV7-9 with TRBJ2-5; TRBD2 agrees at 10 bases. CDR1 is SEHNR, CDR2 FQNEAQ, per germline (reference sequence). Trimming at V came to 0 bases and at J to 5 bases, leaving 6 bases not matched to a gene. The CDR3 has 16 residues. CDR3 loop: CASSLAGAGGLETQYF. CDR3 coding DNA: TGTGCCAGCAGCTTAGCTGGAGCGGGAGGGTTGGAGACCCAGTACTTC.

V is TRBV7-9 and J is TRBJ2-1, with 11 bases that match TRBD2. CDR3 length: 18 residues. The V segment lost 1 base and the J segment 8 bases; nucleotides outside the gene matches: 13. Germline V gene lookup returns CDR1 SEHNR and CDR2 FQNEAQ (reference sequence). CDR3 loop: CASSLVVTSGSEWHEQFF. The CDR3 coding sequence is TGTGCCAGCAGCTTAGTGGTCACTAGCGGGAGCGAATGGCATGAGCAGTTCTTC.

The V and J genes are TRBV7-9 and TRBJ2-3, with D maybe TRBD2 (6 bases). This CDR3 region has 14 residues. Germline V gene data show CDR1 as SEHNR and CDR2 as FQNEAQ (reference sequence). V lost 8 bases, J lost 0 bases, and 12 bases lay in between. CDR3 residues: CASRGIPSTDTQYF. As DNA, the CDR3 is TGTGCCAGCCGCGGGATTCCAAGCACAGATACGCAGTATTTT.

The genes are TRBV6-1 and TRBJ1-6; D gene ambiguous. Trimming stripped 2 bases from V and 5 bases from J, with 7 bases between. Germline V gene lookup returns CDR1 MNHNS and CDR2 SASEGT. This CDR3 comprises 14 residues. CDR3 bases: TGTGCCAGCAGTGAACACAGCAATAATTCACCCCTCCACTTT. It is translated as CASSEHSNNSPLHF.

For the CDR3, the DNA is TGTGCCACCAGTAAACAGGGCCACGATTCTGGCTACACCTTC. Translation: CATSKQGHDSGYTF. The chain combines TRBV24-1 with TRBJ1-2, with D possibly being TRBD1 (6 bases). The CDR3 length is 14 residues. Germline CDR1 KGHDR, CDR2 SFDVKD. V gave up 6 bases and J gave up 7 bases, with 17 bases separating them.

V usage is TRBV5-1 and J usage is TRBJ1-3, with 9 nucleotides matching TRBD1. J gave up 3 bases and V 4 bases, and 14 bases lay outside the gene matches. Germline CDR1 SGHRS, CDR2 YFSETQ. The CDR3 spans 18 residues. The CDR3 DNA follows: TGCGCCAGCAGCCCCGTACAGGGGGCGCATCAGGTTGGAAACACCATATATTTT. Amino acid sequence: CASSPVQGAHQVGNTIYF.

This chain joins TRBV30 and TRBJ2-4; D may be TRBD2 (6 bases). The CDR3 consists of 15 residues. Germline V CDR1 and CDR2: GTSNPN, SVGIG (reference sequence). Trimming took off 0 bases at V and 4 bases at J, with 13 bases between the two ends. CDR3 loop: CAWSVQLAGKNIQYF. Here the CDR3 DNA reads TGTGCCTGGAGTGTACAACTAGCCGGTAAAAACATTCAGTACTTC.